This T cell receptor beta chain was profiled in a study of T-cell reconstitution after alpha-beta-depleted transplantation in children. Concerning this clonotype itself: The target antigen is unknown.

The CDR3 is 15 amino acids. Germline CDR1 SGHTA, CDR2 FQGNSA. V was clipped by 7 bases and J by 5 bases; unmatched bases: 9. Preparation of the TCRbeta library was carried out with unique molecular identifiers. TCRdb reprocessed the PCR reads with MiXCR, giving one entry per CDR3 protein. The sample lists some 150,000 distinct CDR3 sequences; 8% to 10% were seen once. Regarding the study as a whole: Several hundred rapidly expanded clones from non-depleted graft cells reportedly supplied alpha-beta T cells about two months post-transplant.

The source is a female patient aged 2-9 years who had a stem cell transplant for congenital amegakaryocytic thrombocytopenia, so the T cells may come from the graft donor. The source material was PBMCs, mostly from graft donor cells, sampled 180 days after TCRalphabeta/CD19-depleted stem cell transplant. The rearrangement links TRBV7-2 to TRBJ2-2; TRBD1 matches at 8 bases. The DNA of the CDR3 is TGTGCCAGCACCCCGCAGGGGGCGGTTACCGGGGAGCTGTTTTTT. This sequence encodes CASTPQGAVTGELFF.